A selection of T cell receptor beta chains follows, all from one sample in a study of shared clonotypes between healthy human individuals. Clones were read by immunoSEQ multiplex PCR, and TCRdb kept only the in-frame ones, dropping some. The sample has 450,000 to 500,000 clones; over 70% are singletons. The sequenced material came from PBMCs. The receptor source for this set is a woman between 35 and 50 years old in good health. Some clones in this sample may be carry-over from other donors' samples. Both conserved end residues are part of each CDR3. A D gene is named only where the DNA matches it firmly. Not every row has a clone size; where given, it reads once, few, many or a size class.

size: NA; D: NA; J: TRBJ1-1; V: TRBV7-2; CDR3: CASSLDYGTEAFF; DNA: TGTGCCAGCAGCTTAGACTATGGGACTGAAGCTTTCTTT
size: NA; D: TRBD2; J: TRBJ2-1; V: TRBV5-4; CDR3: CASSLGGLQALNEQFF; DNA: TGTGCCAGCAGCTTGGGGGGACTACAAGCGCTCAATGAGCAGTTCTTC
size: few; D: TRBD2; J: TRBJ2-3; V: TRBV7-2; CDR3: CASRLAGGPGTQYF; DNA: TGTGCCAGCAGATTAGCGGGAGGGCCTGGTACGCAGTATTTT
size: NA; D: NA; J: TRBJ1-5; V: TRBV6-1; CDR3: CASILQGNQPQHF; DNA: TGTGCCAGCATCCTTCAGGGCAATCAGCCCCAGCATTTT
size: NA; D: NA; J: TRBJ2-1; V: TRBV7-2; CDR3: CASSSVINNEQFF; DNA: TGTGCCAGCAGCTCCGTGATTAACAATGAGCAGTTCTTC
size: many; D: TRBD2; J: TRBJ2-7; V: TRBV7-8; CDR3: CASSQRDSYVEQYF; DNA: TGTGCCAGCAGCCAGCGGGACTCGTATGTAGAGCAGTACTTC
size: NA; D: NA; J: TRBJ2-3; V: TRBV29-1; CDR3: CSVWDITDTQYF; DNA: TGCAGCGTGTGGGACATCACAGATACGCAGTATTTT
size: NA; D: TRBD1; J: TRBJ1-2; V: TRBV5-4; CDR3: CASSSRTGGIGYTF; DNA: TGTGCCAGCAGCTCAAGGACAGGCGGAATAGGCTACACCTTC
size: NA; D: TRBD2; J: TRBJ2-1; V: TRBV7-9; CDR3: CASSFPGTSSNEQFF; DNA: TGTGCCAGCAGCTTTCCCGGGACTAGCTCTAATGAGCAGTTCTTC
size: NA; D: TRBD2; J: TRBJ2-7; V: TRBV5-1; CDR3: CASSGTSGNSYEQYF; DNA: TGCGCCAGCAGCGGGACTAGCGGGAACTCCTACGAGCAGTACTTC
size: NA; D: TRBD2; J: TRBJ2-1; V: TRBV5-1; CDR3: CASSLVSSGLRGQFF; DNA: TGCGCCAGCAGCTTGGTGTCTAGCGGGCTACGGGGGCAGTTCTTC
size: NA; D: NA; J: TRBJ2-1; V: TRBV7-9; CDR3: CASSSASLDEQFF; DNA: TGTGCCAGCAGCTCAGCTAGCTTGGATGAGCAGTTCTTC
size: NA; D: NA; J: TRBJ1-3; V: TRBV29-1; CDR3: CSVETDGNTIYF; DNA: TGCAGCGTTGAAACTGATGGAAACACCATATATTTT
size: NA; D: TRBD1; J: TRBJ2-5; V: TRBV19; CDR3: CASSPGQVRETQYF; DNA: TGTGCCAGTAGTCCGGGACAGGTCAGGGAGACCCAGTACTTC
size: few; D: NA; J: TRBJ2-1; V: TRBV28; CDR3: CASSPSTQKFF; DNA: TGTGCCAGCAGTCCCTCGACGCAGAAGTTCTTC
size: NA; D: TRBD2; J: TRBJ2-7; V: TRBV29-1; CDR3: CSVESTSGYYEQYF; DNA: TGCAGCGTTGAATCGACTAGCGGGTACTACGAGCAGTACTTC
size: NA; D: NA; J: TRBJ2-7; V: TRBV7-2; CDR3: CASSPHSTYEQYF; DNA: TGTGCCAGCAGCCCACATAGTACCTACGAGCAGTACTTC
size: NA; D: NA; J: TRBJ1-1; V: TRBV9; CDR3: CASSVGRGGTEAFF; DNA: TGTGCCAGCAGCGTAGGGAGAGGGGGCACTGAAGCTTTCTTT
size: NA; D: NA; J: TRBJ2-2; V: TRBV7-2; CDR3: CASSLKAGRITGELFF; DNA: TGTGCCAGCAGCTTAAAGGCAGGGCGGATCACCGGGGAGCTGTTTTTT
size: NA; D: NA; J: TRBJ1-5; V: TRBV7-9; CDR3: CASSFGNQPQHF; DNA: TGTGCCAGCAGCTTCGGTAATCAGCCCCAGCATTTT
size: NA; D: NA; J: TRBJ1-1; V: TRBV5-1; CDR3: CASSPQGSSAEAFF; DNA: TGCGCCAGCAGCCCTCAAGGGAGTTCGGCTGAAGCTTTCTTT
size: NA; D: TRBD1; J: TRBJ1-5; V: TRBV10-3; CDR3: CAISALPGTGSNQPQHF; DNA: TGTGCCATCAGTGCCTTACCCGGGACAGGGAGCAATCAGCCCCAGCATTTT
size: NA; D: NA; J: TRBJ1-5; V: TRBV7-2; CDR3: CASGLARDQPQHF; DNA: TGTGCCAGCGGCTTAGCCCGAGATCAGCCCCAGCATTTT
size: NA; D: NA; J: TRBJ2-7; V: TRBV18; CDR3: CASSPGGAAYEQYF; DNA: TGTGCCAGCTCACCCGGCGGCGCTGCCTACGAGCAGTACTTC
size: NA; D: NA; J: TRBJ2-5; V: TRBV10-3; CDR3: CAISDGNGAKETQYF; DNA: TGTGCCATCAGTGACGGGAACGGGGCAAAAGAGACCCAGTACTTC
size: NA; D: TRBD1; J: TRBJ1-6; V: TRBV9; CDR3: CASSPQGWDRGVSPLHF; DNA: TGTGCCAGCAGCCCCCAAGGATGGGACAGGGGAGTTTCACCCCTCCACTTT
size: NA; D: NA; J: TRBJ1-5; V: TRBV29-1; CDR3: CSVGGRNQPQHF; DNA: TGCAGCGTTGGGGGTCGCAATCAGCCCCAGCATTTT
size: NA; D: NA; J: TRBJ2-2; V: TRBV27; CDR3: CASSLVGHKNTGELFF; DNA: TGTGCCAGCAGTTTGGTGGGACACAAGAACACCGGGGAGCTGTTTTTT
size: NA; D: NA; J: TRBJ2-3; V: TRBV15; CDR3: CATSRFGMGLNTQYF; DNA: TGTGCCACCAGCAGGTTCGGCATGGGCTTGAATACGCAGTATTTT
size: NA; D: TRBD1; J: TRBJ2-7; V: TRBV28; CDR3: CASQGLTSGGDRGLYEQYF; DNA: TGTGCCAGCCAAGGTCTCACCTCGGGGGGGGACAGGGGGCTCTACGAGCAGTACTTC
size: once; D: NA; J: TRBJ1-1; V: TRBV7-9; CDR3: CASSVYRAAEAFF; DNA: TGTGCCAGCAGCGTATACAGGGCCGCTGAAGCTTTCTTT